These 17 T cell receptor beta chains share one sample of origin, sequenced in a study of CD8 T cells in ankylosing spondylitis. Each CDR3 protein is one row after TCRdb ran MiXCR on the 5' RACE reads. The sample carries some 180,000 distinct CDR3 sequences, 15% to 20% recorded once. The sample consisted of blood, either unsorted or a sorted T cell fraction (not recorded which). These receptors originate from a male donor under 30 with ankylosing spondylitis or in good health (not recorded which).

This clonotype was counted at least ten times. The rearrangement links TRBV29-1 to TRBJ1-4; 10 bases agree with TRBD1. CDR1 is SQVTM, CDR2 ANQGSEA, per germline. V lost 6 bases and J lost 7; bases outside the gene matches: 11. This CDR3 region has 15 residues. The CDR3 sequence: CSVVGTGEGGEKLFF. CDR3 in DNA: TGCAGCGTCGTTGGGACAGGGGAGGGCGGTGAAAAACTGTTTTTT. The variable domain in full, completed from reference TRBV29-1 and TRBJ1-4, reads SAVISQKPSRDICQRGTSLTIQCQVDSQVTMMFWYRQQPGQSLTLIATANQGSEATYESGFVIDKFPISRPNLTFSTLTVSNMSPEDSSIYLCSVVGTGEGGEKLFFGSGTQLSVL.

This clonotype was detected many times. This chain uses TRBV15 with TRBJ2-1; 11 nucleotides match TRBD2. Trimming took 0 bases from V and 7 from J; bases not matched to a gene: 8. The CDR3 is 17 residues long. CDR1 and CDR2 from the germline V gene are LNHNV and YYDKDF (reference sequence). The CDR3 DNA is TGTGCCACCAGCAGAGATCTAGGACTAGCGGGCGGGAATGAGCAGTTCTTC. Translating gives CATSRDLGLAGGNEQFF. Using reference TRBV15 and TRBJ2-1 for the parts outside the CDR3, the full variable domain is DAMVIQNPRYQVTQFGKPVTLSCSQTLNHNVMYWYQQKSSQAPKLLFHYYDKDFNNEADTPDNFQSRRPNTSFCFLDIRSPGLGDTAMYLCATSRDLGLAGGNEQFFGPGTRLTVL.

This clonotype appeared many times. The chain recombines TRBV7-9 with TRBJ2-5; TRBD2 is a possible D gene (5 bases). The CDR3 is made up of 13 amino acids. Trimming left V 6 bases short and J 2 bases short, with 10 bases between. Germline V gives CDR1 SEHNR, CDR2 FQNEAQ (reference sequence). The CDR3 coding sequence is TGTGCCAGCAGGCCGGGAAAACAAGAGACCCAGTACTTC. Translation: CASRPGKQETQYF.

The chain uses TRBV29-1 and TRBJ1-1; D uncertain. There are 12 residues in the CDR3. Germline-derived CDR1 and CDR2 are SQVTM and ANQGSEA. With 5 bases removed from V and 1 base from J, the gap between germline ends came to 8 bases. CDR3 sequence reads: CSVRTWNTEAFF. CDR3 coding DNA: TGCAGCGTTCGGACCTGGAACACTGAAGCTTTCTTT.

This chain joins TRBV9 and TRBJ2-3, with a tentative D call TRBD2 (5 bases). There are 15 residues in the CDR3. From germline, CDR1 is SGDLS and CDR2 YYNGEE. V lost 1 base, J lost 0 bases, and 9 bases lay in between. CDR3 in amino acids: CASSVIASSTDTQYF. The CDR3 bases are TGTGCCAGCAGCGTAATAGCGTCTAGCACAGATACGCAGTATTTT.

V usage is TRBV6-6 and J usage is TRBJ2-6, with D uncertain. The CDR3 has 17 residues. Per the germline V gene, CDR1 is MNHNY and CDR2 is SVGAGI (reference sequence). The V gene lost 4 bases and the J gene lost 0 bases, with 13 bases spanning the gap. In nucleotides, the CDR3 is TGTGCCAGCAGTTGGCCGGCAGGAGCCTCTGGGGCCAACGTCCTGACTTTC. It yields the protein CASSWPAGASGANVLTF.

This chain uses TRBV19 with TRBJ1-1, with D possibly matching TRBD1 (6 bases). Germline lookup yields CDR1 LNHDA and CDR2 SQIVND (reference sequence). V was shortened by 1 base and J by 1 base, with 7 bases between the two germline ends. CDR3 length equals 14 residues. CDR3 coding DNA: TGTGCCAGTAGTATAGGGACAGAGAACACTGAAGCTTTCTTT. It codes for CASSIGTENTEAFF.

CDR3: CASSSSGTGRIGELFF. The DNA for the CDR3 is TGTGCCAGCAGTTCCTCCGGGACAGGGAGAATCGGGGAGCTGTTTTTT. The chain carries TRBV12-3 or TRBV12-4 and TRBJ2-2, with 9 bases lining up with TRBD1. This CDR3 has 16 amino acids. V trimming: 4 bases; J trimming: 7 bases; junction bases outside the gene matches: 10.

The genes are TRBV3-1 and TRBJ2-7; weak D call: TRBD2 (6 bases). Trimming took off 4 bases at V and 0 bases at J, with 13 bases between the two ends. Germline V gene lookup returns CDR1 LGHDT and CDR2 YNNKEL (reference sequence). CDR3 length equals 15 residues. In DNA, the CDR3 is TGTGCCAGCAGCCGCCCTAGCGCCAGCTCCTACGAGCAGTACTTC. Encoded protein: CASSRPSASSYEQYF.

The chain employs TRBV18 and TRBJ1-4, with D perhaps TRBD1 (6 bases). This CDR3 contains 16 residues. Germline V gene sequence: CDR1 KGHSH, CDR2 LQKENI. The V and J ends lost 6 bases and 0 bases respectively, with 14 bases between them. CDR3 sequence (DNA): TGTGCCAGCTCGCGTAACAGGGATGCAACTAATGAAAAACTGTTTTTT. Protein: CASSRNRDATNEKLFF.

This clonotype was seen repeatedly, ten times or more. The chain recombines TRBV29-1 with TRBJ2-1; 11 bases agree with TRBD1. Germline V CDR1 and CDR2: SQVTM, ANQGSEA. V lost 5 bases and J lost 6; bases outside the gene matches: 9. This CDR3 has 15 residues. Here the CDR3 reads CSVIRGQGVVNEQFF. The DNA of the CDR3 is TGCAGCGTTATCAGGGGACAGGGGGTGGTCAATGAGCAGTTCTTC.

This clonotype was seen repeatedly, ten times or more. The chain has TRBV24-1 and TRBJ2-2, with D unclear. Trimming shortened V by 0 bases and J by 6 bases, and 1 base separated the two germline ends. Germline V CDR1 and CDR2: KGHDR, SFDVKD. CDR3 length: 12 residues. The chain's CDR3 is CATSDLSGELFF. In nucleotides, the CDR3 is TGTGCCACCAGTGATTTGTCCGGGGAGCTGTTTTTT.

In this sample, this clonotype turned up many times. The rearrangement links TRBV10-3 to TRBJ1-2; D unclear. Per germline, CDR1 ENHRY and CDR2 SYGVKD. The V gene lost 3 bases and the J gene lost 2 bases, with 7 bases spanning the gap. CDR3 length: 13 residues. The CDR3 protein is CAISDRQNYGYTF. CDR3 in DNA: TGTGCCATCAGTGATCGGCAGAACTATGGCTACACCTTC.

The rearrangement uses TRBV20-1 and TRBJ2-1; no definite D call. V was trimmed by 0 bases and J by 6 bases, leaving 12 bases between them. The CDR3 covers 14 residues. Germline loops: CDR1 DFQATT, CDR2 SNEGSKA (reference sequence). This CDR3 is CSAREVSYGNEQFF. The CDR3 nucleotides read TGCAGTGCTAGAGAGGTCTCGTATGGCAATGAGCAGTTCTTC.

This clonotype was seen at least ten times. V usage is TRBV10-3 and J usage is TRBJ1-2; unclear D gene. This CDR3 is 14 amino acids long. Trimming left V 1 base short and J 4 bases short, with 10 bases between. The germline V gene has CDR1 ENHRY and CDR2 SYGVKD. The DNA for the CDR3 is TGTGCCATCAGTGAGTTTGGCTCCCCCTATGGCTACACCTTC. Translated: CAISEFGSPYGYTF.

The V gene is TRBV30, the J gene TRBJ2-2; tentatively, D is TRBD1 (5 bases). The germline V gene has CDR1 GTSNPN and CDR2 SVGIG (reference sequence). This CDR3 is 14 amino acids long. V was pared by 3 bases and J by 1 base, with 9 bases between. The DNA of the CDR3 is TGTGCCTGGAGGGAAACAGGGAACACCGGGGAGCTGTTTTTT. Translation: CAWRETGNTGELFF.

This clonotype has at least ten counts. V gene TRBV27 combines with J gene TRBJ2-2, with D uncertain. CDR3 length: 12 residues. Germline values: CDR1 MNHEY, CDR2 SMNVEV (reference sequence). Trimming took off 2 bases at V and 8 bases at J, with 6 bases between the two ends. Here the CDR3 reads CASSLKGGELFF. The CDR3 coding sequence is TGTGCCAGCAGTTTAAAAGGGGGGGAGCTGTTTTTT.